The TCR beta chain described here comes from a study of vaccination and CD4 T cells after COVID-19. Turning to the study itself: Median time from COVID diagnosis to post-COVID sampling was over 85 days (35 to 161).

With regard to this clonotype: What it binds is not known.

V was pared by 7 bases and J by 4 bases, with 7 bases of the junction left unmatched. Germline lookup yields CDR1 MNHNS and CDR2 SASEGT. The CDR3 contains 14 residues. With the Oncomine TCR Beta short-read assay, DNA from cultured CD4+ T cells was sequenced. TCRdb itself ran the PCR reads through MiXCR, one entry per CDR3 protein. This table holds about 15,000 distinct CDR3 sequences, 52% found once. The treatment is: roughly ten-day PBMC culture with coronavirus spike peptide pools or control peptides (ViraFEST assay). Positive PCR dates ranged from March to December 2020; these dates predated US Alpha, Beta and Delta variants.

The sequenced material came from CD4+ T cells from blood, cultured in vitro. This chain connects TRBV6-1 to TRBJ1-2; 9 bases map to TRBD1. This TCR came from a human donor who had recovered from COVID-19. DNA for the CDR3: TGTGCCAGCAATTCGGGACAGGGCACCTATGGCTACACCTTC. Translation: CASNSGQGTYGYTF.